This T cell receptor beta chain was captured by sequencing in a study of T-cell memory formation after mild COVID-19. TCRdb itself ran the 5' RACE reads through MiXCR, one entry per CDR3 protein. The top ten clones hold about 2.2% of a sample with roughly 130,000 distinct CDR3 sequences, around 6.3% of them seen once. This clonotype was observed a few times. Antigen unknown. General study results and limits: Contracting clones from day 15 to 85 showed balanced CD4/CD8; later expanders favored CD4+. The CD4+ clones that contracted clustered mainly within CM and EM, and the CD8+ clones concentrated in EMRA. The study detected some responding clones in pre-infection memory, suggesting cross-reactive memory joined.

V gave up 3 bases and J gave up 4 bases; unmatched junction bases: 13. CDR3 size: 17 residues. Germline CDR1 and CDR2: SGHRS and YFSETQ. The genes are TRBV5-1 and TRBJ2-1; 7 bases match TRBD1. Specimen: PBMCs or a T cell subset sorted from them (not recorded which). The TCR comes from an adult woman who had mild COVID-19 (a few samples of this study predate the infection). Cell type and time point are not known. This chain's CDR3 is CASSSTGTAHGYNEQFF. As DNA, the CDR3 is TGCGCCAGCAGCTCCACTGGGACAGCTCATGGATACAATGAGCAGTTCTTC. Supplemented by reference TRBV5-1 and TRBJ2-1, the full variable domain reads KAGVTQTPRYLIKTRGQQVTLSCSPISGHRSVSWYQQTPGQGLQFLFEYFSETQRNKGNFPGRFSGRQFSNSRSEMNVSTLELGDSALYLCASSSTGTAHGYNEQFFGPGTRLTVL.